Below, 23 T cell receptor beta chains from the same sample are listed, as sequenced in a study of blood T cell repertoires in COVID-19 (dated by TCRdb to 2020 to 2022). Library creation used the immunoSEQ multiplex PCR assay. The clones in this table, taken by TCRdb from immuneACCESS, are in-frame only. Not every clone is retained; where verified, under half of the shortfall comes from an unresolved V gene, and the cause of the rest is unknown. The sample yields about 260,000 clones; less than 90% were counted once. The ten largest clones add up to less than 3% of the sample. Sequenced material: PBMCs or T cells enriched from blood (not recorded which). The receptors derive from a woman aged 45-65 years who had recovered from COVID-19.

J is TRBJ1-6 and V is TRBV7-2, with D perhaps matching TRBD1 (5 bases). Germline V gene sequence: CDR1 SGHTA, CDR2 FQGNSA. V was pared by 5 bases and J by 13 bases, with 15 bases between. The CDR3 runs to 13 residues. CDR3 protein: CASSRRGGRPLHF. The CDR3, as DNA: TGTGCCAGCAGCAGGCGGGGGGGGAGGCCCCTCCACTTT.

The J gene is TRBJ1-2, the V gene TRBV27, with D unclear. Germline CDR1 is MNHEY and CDR2 is SMNVEV (reference sequence). The V gene lost 4 bases and the J gene lost 2 bases, with 14 bases spanning the gap. The CDR3 has 15 residues. The CDR3 coding sequence is TGTGCCAGCAGTTCCCCTTCCGGCGGGAACTATGGCTACACCTTC. The encoded protein is CASSSPSGGNYGYTF.

The V call is TRBV5-1, the J call TRBJ2-2, with a possible D match to TRBD1 (6 bases). Looked up from germline, CDR1 is SGHRS and CDR2 is YFSETQ. There are 14 residues in the CDR3. The V end was cut by 4 bases, the J end by 6 bases, with 13 bases between. The CDR3 protein is CASSPTTGPGELFF. CDR3 nucleotides: TGCGCCAGCAGCCCTACGACAGGTCCCGGGGAGCTGTTTTTT.

This chain links TRBV3-1 (or the pseudogene TRBV3-2) with TRBJ2-3; a weak D match, TRBD2 (5 bases). The CDR3 loop spans 16 amino acids. In germline, CDR1 is LGHDT, CDR2 YNNKEL (reference sequence). Trimming shortened V by 2 bases and J by 4 bases, and 16 bases separated the two germline ends. The CDR3 DNA sequence: TGTGCCAGCAGCCAACGGCCACCCGGGATGGCAGATACGCAGTATTTT. Translating gives CASSQRPPGMADTQYF.

The CDR3 DNA reads TGTGCCAGCAGTTTATTGCGGGAGGCTTCCGTGGGTAATGAGCAGTTCTTC. Translating gives CASSLLREASVGNEQFF. The rearrangement joins TRBV28 to TRBJ2-1, with 8 bases identical to TRBD2. From germline, CDR1 is MDHEN and CDR2 SYDVKM. The V and J ends lost 1 base and 7 bases, in that order; junction bases with no gene match: 12. The CDR3 runs to 17 residues.

The chain joins TRBV4-2 to TRBJ1-1, with 7 bases identical to TRBD1. The CDR3 is 15 residues long. The junction had 7 bases not matched to a gene; V was cut back by 1 base and J by 5 bases. CDR1 and CDR2 from the germline V gene are LGHNA and YNFKEQ. CDR3 region: CASSQVGTEGTEAFF. The CDR3 nucleotides read TGTGCCAGCAGCCAAGTTGGGACAGAGGGGACTGAAGCTTTCTTT.

This clone has only a few counts. CDR3 in amino acids: CASSLYGTGSGNTIYF. The CDR3 nucleotides are TGTGCCAGCAGTTTATACGGGACAGGCTCTGGAAACACCATATATTTT. This chain links TRBV28 with TRBJ1-3; 8 nucleotides line up with TRBD1. With V trimmed by 1 base and J by 0 bases, 2 bases remained unmatched. In germline, CDR1 is MDHEN, CDR2 SYDVKM. The CDR3 runs to 16 residues. The full variable domain, in which reference TRBV28 and TRBJ1-3 provide the parts outside the CDR3, is DVKVTQSSRYLVKRTGEKVFLECVQDMDHENMFWYRQDPGLGLRLIYFSYDVKMKEKGDIPEGYSVSREKKERFSLILESASTNQTSMYLCASSLYGTGSGNTIYFGEGSWLTVV.

The CDR3, as DNA: TGTGCCTCCGATTACGGGGGGAGTGGTTCACCCCTCCACTTT. It yields the protein CASDYGGSGSPLHF. V is TRBV30 and J is TRBJ1-6; D perhaps matches TRBD1 (5 bases). The V and J ends lost 7 bases and 9 bases respectively, with 19 bases between them. The CDR3 loop spans 14 amino acids. CDR1 and CDR2 (germline): GTSNPN, SVGIG (reference sequence).

This chain uses TRBV5-1 with TRBJ1-4; a possible D gene is TRBD1 (6 bases). The CDR3 has 14 amino acids. Germline CDR1 is SGHRS and CDR2 is YFSETQ. With 0 bases removed from V and 5 bases from J, the gap between germline ends came to 8 bases. CDR3: CASSLVQGNEKLFF. As DNA, the CDR3 is TGCGCCAGCAGCTTGGTTCAGGGGAATGAAAAACTGTTTTTT.

CDR3 DNA: TGTGCCAGCAGGGAAAGGACAGGGACGAACACTGAAGCTTTCTTT. This codes for CASRERTGTNTEAFF. The chain carries TRBV2 and TRBJ1-1, with TRBD1 identical over 8 bases. Unmatched junction bases numbered 7, after V lost 6 bases and J lost 1 base. Germline V lookup: CDR1 SNHLY, CDR2 FYNNEI. This CDR3 is 15 amino acids long.

This clone was observed once. The J gene is TRBJ1-2, the V gene TRBV5-6; possibly TRBD1 for D (6 bases). This CDR3 region has 14 residues. The germline CDR1 and CDR2 sequences are SGHDT and YYEEEE. Trimming took off 3 bases at V and 5 bases at J, with 14 bases between the two ends. The CDR3, as DNA: TGTGCCAGCAGCTACCCCGGGACAAAGTATGGCTACACCTTC. It codes for CASSYPGTKYGYTF. Looking up the rest from reference TRBV5-6 and TRBJ1-2 gives the full variable domain: DAGVTQSPTHLIKTRGQQVTLRCSPKSGHDTVSWYQQALGQGPQFIFQYYEEEERQRGNFPDRFSGHQFPNYSSELNVNALLLGDSALYLCASSYPGTKYGYTFGSGTRLTVV.

The chain carries TRBV5-8 and TRBJ1-5; D possibly corresponds to TRBD1 (5 bases). The CDR3 is 15 amino acids. Per germline, CDR1 SGHTS and CDR2 YDEGEE. V lost 0 bases and J lost 2, with 9 bases in between. In DNA form, the CDR3 reads TGTGCCAGCAGCTTGGGTGGGGCGGGCAATCAGCCCCAGCATTTT. This gives the protein CASSLGGAGNQPQHF.

The chain links TRBV4-1 to TRBJ1-6, with D unclear. The CDR3 sequence is 15 residues long. Germline CDR1 and CDR2: MGHRA and YSYEKL. Trimming shortened V by 0 bases and J by 9 bases, and 12 bases separated the two germline ends. The CDR3 DNA reads as TGCGCCAGCAGCCAAGATGTCAGTCCTGGTTCACCCCTCCACTTT. Translated: CASSQDVSPGSPLHF.

The V call is TRBV29-1, the J call TRBJ1-1; no clear D gene. The CDR3 runs 12 residues. Germline lookup yields CDR1 SQVTM and CDR2 ANQGSEA. V lost 0 bases and J 6 bases, leaving 8 bases between the germline ends. CDR3 bases: TGCAGCGTTGAAGAAGCGGTACCTGAAGCTTTCTTT. Translating gives CSVEEAVPEAFF.

The chain employs TRBV7-2 and TRBJ2-5, with a tentative D call TRBD2 (5 bases). The V gene lost 5 bases and the J gene lost 5 bases, with 15 bases spanning the gap. Germline lookup yields CDR1 SGHTA and CDR2 FQGNSA. This CDR3 contains 14 residues. CDR3 residues: CASSPPGSQETQYF. In DNA, the CDR3 is TGTGCCAGCAGCCCGCCGGGGTCTCAGGAGACCCAGTACTTC.

This chain joins TRBV5-1 and TRBJ1-1, with 8 bases lining up with TRBD1. The CDR3 totals 15 residues. The V segment lost 1 base and the J segment 1 base; nucleotides outside the gene matches: 3. CDR1 and CDR2 (germline): SGHRS, YFSETQ. CDR3 sequence (DNA): TGCGCCAGCAGCTTGACCGGGACAGGGAACACTGAAGCTTTCTTT. As protein: CASSLTGTGNTEAFF.

The chain joins TRBV6-5 to TRBJ2-4; D may be TRBD1 (5 bases). The V end lost 4 bases, the J end lost 1 base, and 14 bases lay between the germline ends. Germline CDR1 is MNHEY and CDR2 is SVGAGI. CDR3 length: 16 residues. Written as DNA, the CDR3 is TGTGCCAGCAGTTTACAGGCTACACTCGCCAAAAACATTCAGTACTTC. Translation: CASSLQATLAKNIQYF.

This clone was found once. The chain recombines TRBV25-1 with TRBJ2-2; D is ambiguous. Trimming shortened V by 4 bases and J by 2 bases, and 8 bases separated the two germline ends. Germline loops: CDR1 MGHDK, CDR2 SYGVNS. This CDR3 region has 14 residues. The chain's CDR3 is CASSAQRNTGELFF. For the CDR3, the DNA is TGTGCCAGCAGTGCACAGAGAAACACCGGGGAGCTGTTTTTT. Combining the CDR3 with reference TRBV25-1 and TRBJ2-2 gives the whole variable domain EADIYQTPRYLVIGTGKKITLECSQTMGHDKMYWYQQDPGMELHLIHYSYGVNSTEKGDLSSESTVSRIRTEHFPLTLESARPSHTSQYLCASSAQRNTGELFFGEGSRLTVL.

Written as DNA, the CDR3 is TGTGCCAGCAGTTTGCGACAGGGAGCTAATGAAAAACTGTTTTTT. It codes for CASSLRQGANEKLFF. The rearrangement links TRBV6-6 to TRBJ1-4, with 7 bases fitting TRBD1. Trimming at V came to 4 bases and at J to 3 bases, leaving 5 bases not matched to a gene. Looked up from germline, CDR1 is MNHNY and CDR2 is SVGAGI (reference sequence). The CDR3 is 15 amino acids.

The chain carries TRBV28 and TRBJ2-5; maybe TRBD2 (5 bases). Trimming stripped 2 bases from V and 0 bases from J, with 13 bases between. This CDR3 has 16 residues. In germline, CDR1 is MDHEN, CDR2 SYDVKM. DNA of the CDR3: TGTGCCAGCAGTTTAGCTCCTAGCACAAACCAAGAGACCCAGTACTTC. Translation gives CASSLAPSTNQETQYF.

This chain uses TRBV5-1 with TRBJ1-1; no clear D. Trimming took 1 base from V and 5 from J, leaving 12 bases between them. CDR1 is SGHRS, CDR2 YFSETQ, per germline. The length of the CDR3 is 14 residues. The CDR3 DNA reads TGCGCCAGCAGCTTGTCGGGGTACAATACTGAAGCTTTCTTT. Its translation is CASSLSGYNTEAFF.

The V call is TRBV2, the J call TRBJ2-5; 7 bases fit TRBD2. Germline CDR1 is SNHLY and CDR2 is FYNNEI. The CDR3 spans 15 residues. V shed 1 base, J shed 4 bases, and the junction held 6 bases outside the gene matches. In DNA form, the CDR3 reads TGTGCCAGCAGTGAAGGTGGTTGGGGGGGAGAGACCCAGTACTTC. Its protein product is CASSEGGWGGETQYF.

CDR3 bases: TGCAGTGCTAGTTTGGGAGAATCCCAAGAGACCCAGTACTTC. Translation: CSASLGESQETQYF. J is TRBJ2-5 and V is TRBV20-1, with D perhaps matching TRBD2 (5 bases). Germline CDR1 reads DFQATT; CDR2 reads SNEGSKA (reference sequence). This CDR3 contains 14 residues. V lost 3 bases, J lost 1 base, and 12 bases lay in between.